The 27 T cell receptor beta chains below come from one sample, sequenced in a study of cytomegalovirus exposure and HLA in healthy donors. A multiplex PCR was run with 60 Vbeta primers and 13 Jbeta primers. TCRdb's copy holds only in-frame clones and misses some; the assay was immunoSEQ multiplex PCR. Here the sample spans 130,000 or so clones, less than 80% being singletons. The sequenced material came from PBMCs. These receptors were collected from a man aged 40-49 years in good health and CMV-seropositive.

The chain couples TRBV27 to TRBJ2-5, with a tentative D call TRBD2 (6 bases). The J call is in doubt because the DNA end fits TRBJ2-7 better. Germline assignment: CDR1 MNHEY and CDR2 SMNVEV (reference sequence). The CDR3 runs to 13 residues. CDR3 coding DNA: TGTGCCAGCAGCCAAGGAGGGACCTACGAGCAGTACTTC. Protein product: CASSQGGTYEQYF.

The chain joins TRBV18 to TRBJ1-1; D is possibly TRBD1 (6 bases). The germline V gene has CDR1 KGHSH and CDR2 LQKENI. This CDR3 is 16 amino acids long. The V gene lost 3 bases and the J gene lost 2 bases, with 16 bases spanning the gap. CDR3 protein: CASSPPSLQGNTEAFF. DNA of the CDR3: TGTGCCAGCTCACCTCCCTCCTTACAGGGAAACACTGAAGCTTTCTTT.

The V call is TRBV6-6, the J call TRBJ1-1; the match to TRBD1 covers 7 bases. This CDR3 is built from 16 residues. Trimming at V came to 6 bases and at J to 0 bases, leaving 10 bases not matched to a gene. Germline lookup yields CDR1 MNHNY and CDR2 SVGAGI (reference sequence). The CDR3 protein is CASRPHPQGMNTEAFF. The CDR3 DNA follows: TGTGCCAGCAGACCCCACCCACAGGGGATGAACACTGAAGCTTTCTTT.

The chain is built from TRBV5-4 and TRBJ1-1, with a possible D match to TRBD1 (6 bases). V was pared by 2 bases and J by 6 bases, with 14 bases between. Germline V gene sequence: CDR1 SGHNT, CDR2 YYREEE (reference sequence). CDR3 size: 14 residues. CDR3 nucleotide sequence: TGTGCCAGCAGCTTACCGGGGGGCTTCGCTGAAGCTTTCTTT. Translated, it gives CASSLPGGFAEAFF.

This clone was detected only a few times. The V call is TRBV5-4, the J call TRBJ1-6; D is ambiguous. Germline V CDR1 and CDR2: SGHNT, YYREEE (reference sequence). Trimming took off 2 bases at V and 7 bases at J, with 4 bases between the two ends. The CDR3 totals 12 residues. The CDR3: CASSFANSPLHF. In DNA, the CDR3 is TGTGCCAGCAGCTTCGCGAATTCACCCCTCCACTTT. Combining the CDR3 with reference TRBV5-4 and TRBJ1-6 gives the whole variable domain ETGVTQSPTHLIKTRGQQVTLRCSSQSGHNTVSWYQQALGQGPQFIFQYYREEENGRGNFPPRFSGLQFPNYSSELNVNALELDDSALYLCASSFANSPLHFGNGTRLTVT.

This chain links TRBV28 with TRBJ1-2, with 7 bases aligning to TRBD1. There are 15 residues in the CDR3. V lost 4 bases to trimming and J lost 5 bases; unmatched junction nucleotides: 10. Germline lookup yields CDR1 MDHEN and CDR2 SYDVKM. The CDR3 here is CASSSPREGAYGYTF. Written as DNA, the CDR3 is TGTGCCAGCAGTTCCCCCCGGGAGGGGGCTTATGGCTACACCTTC.

The gene calls are TRBV27 and TRBJ1-5; possibly TRBD1 for D (5 bases). The CDR3 is 17 amino acids. CDR1 and CDR2 from the germline V gene are MNHEY and SMNVEV (reference sequence). V was clipped by 3 bases and J by 2 bases, with 17 bases between them. This CDR3 is CASSLLGRGTGNQPQHF. CDR3 sequence (DNA): TGTGCCAGCAGTTTGCTGGGGCGGGGGACGGGCAATCAGCCCCAGCATTTT.

This clone was observed a few times. The chain uses TRBV28 and TRBJ1-1, with D possibly matching TRBD1 (6 bases). CDR1 and CDR2 (germline): MDHEN, SYDVKM. The CDR3 loop spans 14 amino acids. V lost 1 base and J lost 7, with 13 bases in between. The CDR3 DNA follows: TGTGCCAGCAGTTTATCATCAGGGGTAGGTGAAGCTTTCTTT. Translated, it gives CASSLSSGVGEAFF.

The table lists this clone with a few counts. The chain uses TRBV5-6 and TRBJ1-2, with unresolved D. The CDR3 has 13 amino acids. The ends were cut back, 4 bases at V and 1 base at J, with 8 bases in the middle. Germline-derived CDR1 and CDR2 are SGHDT and YYEEEE. The CDR3 here is CASSESNNYGYTF. CDR3 in DNA: TGTGCCAGCAGCGAGTCAAATAACTATGGCTACACCTTC.

The chain recombines TRBV6-1 with TRBJ1-2, with D perhaps matching TRBD1 (6 bases). With 0 bases removed from V and 4 bases from J, the gap between germline ends came to 12 bases. From germline, CDR1 is MNHNS and CDR2 SASEGT. This CDR3 comprises 15 residues. The CDR3 here is CASSEARRGGYGYTF. In nucleotides, the CDR3 is TGTGCCAGCAGTGAAGCGCGTAGGGGGGGCTATGGCTACACCTTC.

The sample holds a few counts of this clone. The sample holds other DNA sequences that translate to the same CDR3. The chain recombines TRBV19 with TRBJ1-5, with D possibly being TRBD1 (6 bases). V lost 1 base to trimming and J lost 10 bases, with 8 bases between them. Germline CDR1 is LNHDA and CDR2 is SQIVND (reference sequence). The CDR3 extends over 12 amino acids. The CDR3 region is CASSIVQGPQHF. The CDR3 nucleotides are TGTGCCAGTAGTATAGTACAGGGCCCCCAGCATTTT.

The gene calls are TRBV28 and TRBJ1-6; tentative D call: TRBD1 (5 bases). Germline values: CDR1 MDHEN, CDR2 SYDVKM. V lost 5 bases, J lost 5 bases, and 10 bases lay in between. CDR3 size: 14 residues. CDR3 loop: CASSQGFNNSPLHF. The CDR3, as DNA: TGTGCCAGCAGTCAGGGCTTTAATAATTCACCCCTCCACTTT.

The J gene is TRBJ1-1, the V gene TRBV19; 7 bases align to TRBD1. The germline V gene has CDR1 LNHDA and CDR2 SQIVND (reference sequence). CDR3 length: 15 residues. V was pared by 5 bases and J by 7 bases, with 13 bases of the junction left unmatched. The CDR3 nucleotides read TGTGCCAGTAGTCTCACCGACAGGGCGGAGGGTGAAGCTTTCTTT. Translating it yields CASSLTDRAEGEAFF. The variable domain in full, with the rest retrieved from reference TRBV19 and TRBJ1-1, is DGGITQSPKYLFRKEGQNVTLSCEQNLNHDAMYWYRQDPGQGLRLIYYSQIVNDFQKGDIAEGYSVSREKKESFPLTVTSAQKNPTAFYLCASSLTDRAEGEAFFGQGTRLTVV.

This chain connects TRBV11-3 to TRBJ2-7; 9 bases agree with TRBD1. Looked up from germline, CDR1 is SGHNT and CDR2 is YENEEA. CDR3 size: 14 residues. J lost 5 bases, V lost 5 bases, and 7 bases had no gene match. The CDR3 sequence is CASSLGTGFDEQYF. CDR3 bases: TGTGCCAGCAGCCTCGGGACAGGGTTCGACGAGCAGTACTTC.

The chain joins TRBV5-1 to TRBJ2-7; 11 nucleotides agree with TRBD1. CDR3 length: 16 amino acids. CDR1 is SGHRS and CDR2 is YFSETQ in the germline V gene. The V segment lost 1 base and the J segment 3 bases; nucleotides outside the gene matches: 6. The CDR3 nucleotides are TGCGCCAGCAGCTTGCACGGGACAGGGGGGGTCTACGAGCAGTACTTC. The encoded protein is CASSLHGTGGVYEQYF.

This clone was seen more than once but under ten times. CDR3 region: CASSPRGVRQETQYF. In nucleotides, the CDR3 is TGTGCCAGCAGCCCGCGTGGTGTTCGGCAAGAGACCCAGTACTTC. The rearrangement uses TRBV5-6 and TRBJ2-5; D is unclear. Per the germline V gene, CDR1 is SGHDT and CDR2 is YYEEEE. V shed 4 bases and J shed 2 bases, with 15 bases lying between them. The length of the CDR3 is 15 residues.

The chain couples TRBV18 to TRBJ1-4, with a possible D match to TRBD1 (5 bases). The V end was cut by 3 bases, the J end by 2 bases, with 10 bases between. CDR3 size: 15 residues. Germline-derived CDR1 and CDR2 are KGHSH and LQKENI. CDR3 sequence reads: CASSPSGPTNEKLFF. The CDR3 DNA reads as TGTGCCAGCTCACCCTCAGGGCCTACTAATGAAAAACTGTTTTTT.

The rearrangement uses TRBV10-2 and TRBJ1-2, with D perhaps TRBD1 (6 bases). Trimming shortened V by 7 bases and J by 8 bases, and 17 bases separated the two germline ends. CDR3 size: 13 residues. Germline CDR1 is WSHSY and CDR2 is SAAADI. This CDR3 reads CASNPAGDGGYTF. CDR3 bases: TGCGCCAGCAACCCGGCAGGGGACGGCGGCTACACCTTC.

The gene calls are TRBV28 and TRBJ2-7, with 13 bases fitting TRBD2. The CDR3 sequence is 15 residues long. V shed 5 bases, J shed 2 bases, and the junction held 3 bases outside the gene matches. CDR1 and CDR2 (germline): MDHEN, SYDVKM. The CDR3 sequence: CASSLGTSGTYEQYF. In DNA form, the CDR3 reads TGTGCCAGCAGTCTAGGGACTAGCGGGACCTACGAGCAGTACTTC.

This sequence joins TRBV14 and TRBJ2-5, with 8 bases identical to TRBD1. The better agreement between TRBJ2-7 and the DNA end casts doubt on the J call. CDR1 SGHDN and CDR2 FVKESK come from the germline V gene. CDR3 length: 14 residues. CDR3 protein: CASSHGQGKYEQYF. In DNA form, the CDR3 reads TGTGCCAGCAGCCACGGACAGGGAAAGTACGAGCAGTACTTC.

V usage is TRBV19 and J usage is TRBJ2-7; 7 positions agree with TRBD1. Germline lookup yields CDR1 LNHDA and CDR2 SQIVND (reference sequence). V trimming: 5 bases; J trimming: 5 bases; junction bases outside the gene matches: 9. The CDR3 loop spans 14 amino acids. CDR3 in DNA: TGTGCCAGTAGTGGTTACAGGGGTATCGACGAGCAGTACTTC. Translating gives CASSGYRGIDEQYF.

The V and J genes are TRBV6-5 and TRBJ2-7, with a tentative D call TRBD2 (6 bases). CDR3 size: 14 residues. V dropped 5 bases and J dropped 3 bases, with 14 bases sitting between them. CDR1 is MNHEY, CDR2 SVGAGI, per germline. CDR3 residues: CASSHLGTYYEQYF. The CDR3 DNA follows: TGTGCCAGCAGTCACCTTGGGACTTACTACGAGCAGTACTTC.

This chain links TRBV7-2 with TRBJ2-7; no clear D gene. CDR3 size: 14 residues. V shed 1 base and J shed 7 bases, with 14 bases lying between them. Germline V CDR1 and CDR2: SGHTA, FQGNSA. Here the CDR3 DNA reads TGTGCCAGCAGCTTAGTTTGGTCCCACTGGGAGCAGTACTTC. This sequence encodes CASSLVWSHWEQYF.

This clone was counted a few times. The V and J genes are TRBV30 and TRBJ2-1; 7 positions match TRBD1. The V gene's germline CDR1 is GTSNPN and CDR2 SVGIG (reference sequence). The trim removed 4 bases at V and 4 bases at J, leaving 4 bases unmatched. This CDR3 is built from 13 residues. CDR3 in DNA: TGTGCCTGGACCGAACAGGGGTACAATGAGCAGTTCTTC. This sequence encodes CAWTEQGYNEQFF.

In this sample, this clone turned up a few times. V is TRBV5-6 and J is TRBJ1-1, with TRBD1 as a possible D gene (6 bases). Germline assignment: CDR1 SGHDT and CDR2 YYEEEE. The germline V and J ends were trimmed by 2 bases and 4 bases, with 18 bases remaining between them. The CDR3 spans 16 residues. The CDR3 sequence: CASSLWGPGGGTEAFF. CDR3 sequence (DNA): TGTGCCAGCAGCTTATGGGGGCCGGGGGGGGGCACTGAAGCTTTCTTT. Supplemented by reference TRBV5-6 and TRBJ1-1, the full variable domain reads DAGVTQSPTHLIKTRGQQVTLRCSPKSGHDTVSWYQQALGQGPQFIFQYYEEEERQRGNFPDRFSGHQFPNYSSELNVNALLLGDSALYLCASSLWGPGGGTEAFFGQGTRLTVV.

V and J are TRBV6-6 and TRBJ2-7; D is ambiguous. This CDR3 has 13 amino acids. V was cut by 6 bases and J by 1 base, with 10 bases left in between. Germline CDR1 and CDR2: MNHNY and SVGAGI (reference sequence). The DNA for the CDR3 is TGTGCCAGCAGCAGACTCCAGTCCTACGAGCAGTACTTC. Amino acid sequence: CASSRLQSYEQYF.

V gene TRBV28 combines with J gene TRBJ2-6, with 15 bases aligning to TRBD2. Germline CDR1 and CDR2: MDHEN and SYDVKM. The ends lost 2 bases at V and 2 bases at J; junction bases unmatched: 7. The CDR3 length is 20 residues. Here the CDR3 reads CASSLGTSGRKRAGANVLTF. CDR3 coding DNA: TGTGCCAGCAGTTTAGGGACTAGCGGGAGGAAGAGAGCTGGGGCCAACGTCCTGACTTTC.